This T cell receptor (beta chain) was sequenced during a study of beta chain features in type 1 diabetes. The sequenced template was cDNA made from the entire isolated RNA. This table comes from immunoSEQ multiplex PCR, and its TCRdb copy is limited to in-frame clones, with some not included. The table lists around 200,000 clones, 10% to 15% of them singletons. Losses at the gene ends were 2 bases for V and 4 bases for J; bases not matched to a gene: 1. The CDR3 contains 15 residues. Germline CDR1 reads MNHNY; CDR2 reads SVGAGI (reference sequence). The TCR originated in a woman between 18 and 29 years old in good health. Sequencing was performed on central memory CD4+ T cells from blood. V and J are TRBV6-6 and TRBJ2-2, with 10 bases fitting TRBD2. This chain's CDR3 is CASSYERGGTGELFF. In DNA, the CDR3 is TGTGCCAGCAGTTACGAGCGGGGGGGCACCGGGGAGCTGTTTTTT.